The entry below describes one TCR beta chain. Its antigen is not identified. The naive CD8 population came from CD45RO-negative cells selected for CCR7, without terminally differentiated effector memory CD45RA+ cells. Free of recent acute infections or vaccinations, the donors were healthy HIV-negative adults. The data were taken from a study of shared clonotypes between healthy human individuals. Trimming cost V 1 base and J 0 bases; bases outside gene matches: 4. There are 16 residues in the CDR3. Germline CDR1 and CDR2: MNHEY and SMNVEV (reference sequence). Study outcomes and limitations: Sampling covered nothing but blood. Tissue TCR repertoires likely differ from those found in blood. Among donors, clonotype sharing was expected to be affected by sequencing depth.

The protocol was immunoSEQ multiplex PCR, while the TCRdb copy is restricted to in-frame clones and leaves out a portion. The profile covers approximately 590,000 clones, with 95% appearing a single time and about 0.11% taken by the ten largest. Sequencing used naive CD8+ T cells sorted from blood. This TCR derives from a woman aged 30 to 39 in good health. This rearrangement joins TRBV27 to TRBJ1-1; 8 nucleotides line up with TRBD1. CDR3 nucleotides: TGTGCCAGCAGTTTATGGTCGACAGGGGTGAACACTGAAGCTTTCTTT. Protein product: CASSLWSTGVNTEAFF.